The entry that follows covers one T cell receptor beta chain sequence. What it binds is unknown. Expressed TCRB transcripts were sequenced because the entire RNA isolate underwent reverse transcription. TCRdb's table, derived via immunoSEQ multiplex PCR, lists solely in-frame clones and lacks some. The sample comprises 900,000 or so clones, 15% to 20% of which are singletons, and 0.02% to 0.025% rests with the top ten. These data belong to a study of beta chain features in type 1 diabetes. Study-wide findings and caveats: The study notes PCR might favor shorter templates equally in patients and controls. The VDJ junctions of type 1 diabetes patients carried fewer insertions and more deletions.

The CDR3 has 15 amino acids. Trimming left V 3 bases short and J 3 bases short, with 13 bases between. In germline, CDR1 is SGHKS, CDR2 YYEKEE (reference sequence). The receptor's source is a woman in her late teens or twenties in good health. Material for sequencing was naive CD4+ T cells from blood. The chain has TRBV5-5 and TRBJ2-1; D is undetermined. CDR3 loop: CASSYGPFLYNEQFF. Here the CDR3 DNA reads TGTGCCAGCAGCTATGGACCCTTTCTCTACAATGAGCAGTTCTTC. Drawing the rest from reference TRBV5-5 and TRBJ2-1, the complete variable domain is DAGVTQSPTHLIKTRGQQVTLRCSPISGHKSVSWYQQVLGQGPQFIFQYYEKEERGRGNFPDRFSARQFPNYSSELNVNALLLGDSALYLCASSYGPFLYNEQFFGPGTRLTVL.